This T cell receptor beta chain was recovered during a study of shared clonotypes between healthy human individuals. CDR3 size: 13 residues. Trimming took 8 bases from V and 5 from J; bases not matched to a gene: 6. The germline V gene encodes CDR1 MNHNY and CDR2 SVGAGI (reference sequence). Sequencing was performed with immunoSEQ multiplex PCR; in TCRdb, only in-frame clones are kept and a portion is missing. Of some 100,000 clones in the sample, roughly 70% are singletons; the top ten hold about 23%. This clone came up many times. Other DNA sequences in this specimen translate into the identical CDR3.

The rearrangement joins TRBV6-6 to TRBJ2-1, with 7 bases matching TRBD1. Sequenced sample: memory CD8+ T cells sorted from blood. Subset reported: CD45RO+ cells pooled with CCR7-negative TemRA cells. The TCR originated in a woman in her 30s in good health. CDR3 DNA: TGTGCCAGCTCCGGGACAGAAAACAATGAGCAGTTCTTC. Amino acid sequence: CASSGTENNEQFF.